Listed here are 8 T cell receptor beta chains from one sample, sequenced in a study of blood T cells in healthy people across ages. Sample-barcoded 5' priming and a J-beta primer mix drove a second PCR of roughly 6 to 12 cycles. TCRdb reprocessed the 5' RACE reads via MiXCR and lists one record per CDR3 protein. This sample carries about 730,000 distinct CDR3 sequences, roughly 44% of them seen once, and the ten largest clones take approximately 22%. Sequenced input: blood. The receptors were gathered from a woman aged 55-69 years in good health.

The DNA of the CDR3 is TGTGCCAGCAGTGGGGACAGGGACGCTGGAAACACCATATATTTT. Residues: CASSGDRDAGNTIYF. V and J are TRBV28 and TRBJ1-3; TRBD1 agrees at 9 bases. With 5 bases clipped from V and 2 bases from J, the junction kept 4 bases outside the gene matches. CDR1 is MDHEN, CDR2 SYDVKM, per germline. This CDR3 comprises 15 residues.

CDR3 residues: CASSFVMNTEAFF. The CDR3 bases are TGTGCCAGCAGCTTCGTCATGAACACTGAAGCTTTCTTT. The J gene is TRBJ1-1, the V gene TRBV7-9; D is uncertain. V was shortened by 3 bases and J by 0 bases, with 5 bases between the two germline ends. Germline V gives CDR1 SEHNR, CDR2 FQNEAQ (reference sequence). This CDR3 has 13 amino acids.

The chain uses TRBV20-1 and TRBJ2-7; 8 bases map to TRBD1. The CDR3 is 14 residues long. Trimming took 3 bases from V and 2 from J; bases not matched to a gene: 6. Germline V gene data show CDR1 as DFQATT and CDR2 as SNEGSKA (reference sequence). CDR3 sequence reads: CSASDVRGPYEQYF. DNA for the CDR3: TGCAGTGCTAGTGATGTCAGGGGGCCCTACGAGCAGTACTTC.

This clonotype was detected a few times. This chain joins TRBV7-9 and TRBJ2-1, with no clear D. V was cut by 6 bases and J by 2 bases, with 14 bases left in between. This CDR3 comprises 15 residues. Germline assignment: CDR1 SEHNR and CDR2 FQNEAQ (reference sequence). Here the CDR3 reads CASSDGLTPYNEQFF. DNA for the CDR3: TGTGCCAGCAGTGACGGCCTTACACCCTACAATGAGCAGTTCTTC.

The J gene is TRBJ1-2, the V gene TRBV20-1; 11 bases align to TRBD1. CDR3 length: 15 residues. Germline CDR1 and CDR2: DFQATT and SNEGSKA (reference sequence). The trim removed 0 bases at V and 8 bases at J, leaving 8 bases unmatched. CDR3 bases: TGCAGTGCTAGAGATTTGGGACAGGGGGTAGAAGGCTACACCTTC. Protein sequence: CSARDLGQGVEGYTF.

V usage is TRBV14 and J usage is TRBJ1-1, with a possible D match to TRBD1 (6 bases). The length of the CDR3 is 14 residues. V shed 3 bases and J shed 4 bases, with 12 bases lying between them. Germline lookup yields CDR1 SGHDN and CDR2 FVKESK. The CDR3 coding sequence is TGTGCCAGCAGCCAGGCCGGACAGCGCACTGAAGCTTTCTTT. Translation: CASSQAGQRTEAFF. The full variable domain, in which reference TRBV14 and TRBJ1-1 provide the parts outside the CDR3, is EAGVTQFPSHSVIEKGQTVTLRCDPISGHDNLYWYRRVMGKEIKFLLHFVKESKQDESGMPNNRFLAERTGGTYSTLKVQPAELEDSGVYFCASSQAGQRTEAFFGQGTRLTVV.

This clonotype was counted many times. This chain uses TRBV20-1 with TRBJ2-4, with D unclear. Germline CDR1 DFQATT, CDR2 SNEGSKA (reference sequence). The V end was cut by 4 bases, the J end by 8 bases, with 9 bases between. The CDR3 sequence is 11 residues long. The CDR3 nucleotides are TGCAGTGCTAACCTAAGGGACATTCAGTACTTC. This translates into CSANLRDIQYF.

The V call is TRBV5-6, the J call TRBJ1-2; D uncertain. This CDR3 comprises 17 residues. The germline V gene encodes CDR1 SGHDT and CDR2 YYEEEE. V was cut by 1 base and J by 6 bases, with 22 bases left in between. The CDR3 DNA reads TGTGCCAGCAGCTTGTTGGGCAGTACCATGGGTTACCATGGCTACACCTTC. This translates into CASSLLGSTMGYHGYTF.